One sample yielded the 2 T cell receptor beta chains listed below, sequenced in a study of TIL therapy for anti-PD-1-resistant metastatic lung cancer. The immunoSEQ assay was v3. Generated by immunoSEQ multiplex PCR, the TCRdb table keeps only in-frame clones and is missing some. The data hold nearly 15,000 clones, with roughly 88% observed a single time. Time point specified: pre-treatment sample, taken before nivolumab and TIL therapy. Sequenced here: blood, sampled at baseline. The receptors stem from a person between 30 and 80 years old with non-small cell lung cancer.

The chain links TRBV6-1 to TRBJ2-5; perhaps TRBD1 as D (6 bases). Trimming removed 6 bases from V and 2 bases from J, with 10 bases in between. The germline V gene encodes CDR1 MNHNS and CDR2 SASEGT. CDR3 length equals 13 residues. The CDR3 spells CASRPTGQETQYF. The CDR3 DNA reads TGTGCCAGCAGGCCCACAGGGCAAGAGACCCAGTACTTC.

The chain couples TRBV10-3 to TRBJ2-3; a possible D gene is TRBD1 (6 bases). Trimming cost V 3 bases and J 14 bases, with 24 bases left between them. Germline CDR1 and CDR2: ENHRY and SYGVKD. The CDR3 covers 15 residues. CDR3 in DNA: TGTGCCATCAGTGACCCGATCCTACAGGGTCGCTTAAGGTATTTT. As protein: CAISDPILQGRLRYF.